A selection of T cell receptor beta chains follows, all from one sample in a study of CD8+CD57+ T cells in acquired aplastic anemia. One entry per CDR3 protein, called by TCRdb with MiXCR from the reads. Of approximately 270,000 distinct CDR3 sequences listed, approximately 56% were seen once; the top ten hold roughly 8%. What was sequenced was sorted CD4+, CD8+, or CD8+CD57+ T cells (not recorded which) from PBMCs. The receptor set was obtained from a human donor with severe aplastic anemia or a healthy control (not recorded which). Both conserved end residues are part of each CDR3. Fields, in order: J gene, clone size, V gene, D gene, CDR3 DNA, CDR3 protein. A D gene is named only where the DNA matches it firmly. Only some rows state a clone size, as once, few, many or a class for expanded clones.

j_call: TRBJ2-1
clone_size: .
v_call: TRBV20-1
d_call: TRBD2
cdr3_nt: TGCAGTGCTAGAGATGCCTTAGGCGGGAGGGCCGGCAATGAGCAGTTCTTC
cdr3_aa: CSARDALGGRAGNEQFF

j_call: TRBJ2-3
clone_size: .
v_call: TRBV29-1
d_call: .
cdr3_nt: TGCAGCGTTGAAGATCCGTCGCGACGTACAGATACGCAGTATTTT
cdr3_aa: CSVEDPSRRTDTQYF

j_call: TRBJ1-2
clone_size: .
v_call: TRBV6-2/TRBV6-3
d_call: .
cdr3_nt: TGTGCCAGCAGTAAGACCAAAGACGATGGCTACACCTTC
cdr3_aa: CASSKTKDDGYTF

j_call: TRBJ2-1
clone_size: .
v_call: TRBV15
d_call: TRBD1
cdr3_nt: TGTGCCACCAGCGCCCAAGGGACAGGGTCCTACAATGAGCAGTTCTTC
cdr3_aa: CATSAQGTGSYNEQFF

j_call: TRBJ1-2
clone_size: .
v_call: TRBV20-1
d_call: .
cdr3_nt: TGCAGTGCAGCGCACAGGGATCCCTATGGCTACACCTTC
cdr3_aa: CSAAHRDPYGYTF

j_call: TRBJ1-6
clone_size: many
v_call: TRBV10-3
d_call: TRBD1
cdr3_nt: TGTGCCATCAGTCCGGACAGGGCGTTGTTACCCCTCCACTTT
cdr3_aa: CAISPDRALLPLHF

j_call: TRBJ2-1
clone_size: .
v_call: TRBV7-3
d_call: .
cdr3_nt: TGTGCCAGCAGCTCCGGGGACGTCCCATACAATGAGCAGTTCTTC
cdr3_aa: CASSSGDVPYNEQFF

j_call: TRBJ2-3
clone_size: few
v_call: TRBV11-1
d_call: TRBD2
cdr3_nt: TGTGCCAGCAGTGTAAGCACTAGCGGGGGGAAGACAGATACGCAGTATTTT
cdr3_aa: CASSVSTSGGKTDTQYF

j_call: TRBJ1-4
clone_size: .
v_call: TRBV9
d_call: .
cdr3_nt: TGTGCCAGCAGCGCCAGCCCTACGGAGGGGTCGGATGAAAAACTGTTTTTT
cdr3_aa: CASSASPTEGSDEKLFF

j_call: TRBJ2-7
clone_size: .
v_call: TRBV19
d_call: .
cdr3_nt: TGTCCCAGTAGTATAGCCTCGACAGACTACGAGCAGTACTTC
cdr3_aa: CPSSIASTDYEQYF

j_call: TRBJ1-2
clone_size: once
v_call: TRBV4-1
d_call: .
cdr3_nt: TGCGCCAGCAGCCAAGAGTACACCCCTAACTATGGCTACACCTTC
cdr3_aa: CASSQEYTPNYGYTF

j_call: TRBJ2-7
clone_size: .
v_call: TRBV7-3
d_call: TRBD1
cdr3_nt: TGTGCCAGCAGCTCACCCAGGGACAGGTCCTTCTCCTACGAGCAGTACTTC
cdr3_aa: CASSSPRDRSFSYEQYF

j_call: TRBJ2-5
clone_size: many
v_call: TRBV5-1
d_call: TRBD2
cdr3_nt: TGCGCCAGCAGCGGGGGGACTACGGAAGAGACCCAGTACTTC
cdr3_aa: CASSGGTTEETQYF

j_call: TRBJ2-7
clone_size: .
v_call: TRBV2
d_call: .
cdr3_nt: TGTGCCAGCAGTGGGTCGGTTGTTCCTACGAAGCAGTACTTC
cdr3_aa: CASSGSVVPTKQYF

j_call: TRBJ1-1
clone_size: .
v_call: TRBV7-8
d_call: .
cdr3_nt: TGCGCCAGCAGCTTAGGCGTATTAGGGTACACTGAAGCTTTCTTT
cdr3_aa: CASSLGVLGYTEAFF

j_call: TRBJ2-7
clone_size: .
v_call: TRBV7-6
d_call: TRBD2
cdr3_nt: TGTGCCAGCAACATCCAGGGACTAGCCTACTACGAGCAGTACTTC
cdr3_aa: CASNIQGLAYYEQYF

j_call: TRBJ2-2
clone_size: .
v_call: TRBV25-1
d_call: .
cdr3_nt: TGTGCCAGCAGTGAACCCCAGGGGATTAACACCGGGGAGCTGTTTTTT
cdr3_aa: CASSEPQGINTGELFF

j_call: TRBJ2-7
clone_size: .
v_call: TRBV19
d_call: .
cdr3_nt: TGTGCCACCCAGAGCTCCTACGAGCAGTACTTC
cdr3_aa: CATQSSYEQYF

j_call: TRBJ2-2
clone_size: few
v_call: TRBV7-2
d_call: .
cdr3_nt: TGTGCCAGCAGCTTACTAGCGAACACCGGGGAGCTGTTTTTT
cdr3_aa: CASSLLANTGELFF

j_call: TRBJ1-1
clone_size: many
v_call: TRBV29-1
d_call: TRBD1
cdr3_nt: TGCAGCGCCGGGGCCCTATCCGGGACAGTGAAGAACACTGAAGCTTTCTTT
cdr3_aa: CSAGALSGTVKNTEAFF

j_call: TRBJ2-3
clone_size: .
v_call: TRBV7-2
d_call: .
cdr3_nt: TGTGCCAGCAGCCGCGCCGGGGGCGGCACAGATACGCAGTATTTT
cdr3_aa: CASSRAGGGTDTQYF

j_call: TRBJ1-5
clone_size: .
v_call: TRBV10-2
d_call: .
cdr3_nt: TGCGCCAGCAGTAACAGGGAGGGTAGCAATCAGCCCCAGCATTTT
cdr3_aa: CASSNREGSNQPQHF

j_call: TRBJ2-3
clone_size: many
v_call: TRBV12-5
d_call: .
cdr3_nt: TGTGCTAGTGGCCCGATAAGAGATACGCAGTATTTT
cdr3_aa: CASGPIRDTQYF

j_call: TRBJ2-5
clone_size: many
v_call: TRBV7-6
d_call: TRBD2
cdr3_nt: TGTGCCAGCAGCTTAGACCTCGCCCTTAGCGGGGGGGGTGACACCCAGTACTTC
cdr3_aa: CASSLDLALSGGGDTQYF

j_call: TRBJ2-1
clone_size: .
v_call: TRBV2
d_call: .
cdr3_nt: TGTGCCAGCAGTTCCGGGTCCCGGGTGTCGGAGCAGTTCTTC
cdr3_aa: CASSSGSRVSEQFF